This T cell receptor beta chain was captured in a study of T cells in Graves' hyperthyroidism and ophthalmopathy. The table lists this clonotype with many counts. This CDR3 has 15 residues. Germline assignment: CDR1 MDHEN and CDR2 SYDVKM. Trimming cost V 2 bases and J 8 bases; bases outside gene matches: 6. Template material for amplifying TCR beta CDR3 regions consisted of RNA transcripts. The HTBI primer set was used in a first-round RT-PCR of the TCR CDR3. Each CDR3 protein is one row after TCRdb ran MiXCR on the multiplex PCR reads. The repertoire holds about 290,000 distinct CDR3 sequences, roughly 15% seen once, with 7.9% in the top ten. Exclusion of a patient resulted from uncontrolled infection, other autoimmune disease, pregnancy or lactation.

The sample comprised blood. The chain has TRBV28 and TRBJ2-2; the match to TRBD2 covers 9 bases. The clonotype originates from a middle-aged woman with Graves' hyperthyroidism. In DNA form, the CDR3 reads TGTGCCAGCAGTTTAGCGGGAGGGCCCCAGGGGGAGCTGTTTTTT. Its protein product is CASSLAGGPQGELFF.